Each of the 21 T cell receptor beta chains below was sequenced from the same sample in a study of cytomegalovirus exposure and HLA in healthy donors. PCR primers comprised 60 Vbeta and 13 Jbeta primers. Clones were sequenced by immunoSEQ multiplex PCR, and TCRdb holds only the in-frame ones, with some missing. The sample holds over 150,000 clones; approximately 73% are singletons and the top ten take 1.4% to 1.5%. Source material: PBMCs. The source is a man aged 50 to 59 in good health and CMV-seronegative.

The CDR3, as DNA: TGTGCCAGCAGTCAGGTGGATCAGCCCCAGCATTTT. It yields the protein CASSQVDQPQHF. The V gene is TRBV11-2, the J gene TRBJ1-5; unclear D gene. Germline loops: CDR1 SGHAT, CDR2 FQNNGV. Between the trimmed V and J ends, which lost 6 bases and 5 bases, there was a span of 8 bases. This CDR3 contains 12 residues.

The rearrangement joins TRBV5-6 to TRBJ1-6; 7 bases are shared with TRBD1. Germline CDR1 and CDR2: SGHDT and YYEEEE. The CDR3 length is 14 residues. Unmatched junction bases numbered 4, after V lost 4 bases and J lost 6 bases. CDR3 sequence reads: CASSLQGPNSPLHF. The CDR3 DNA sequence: TGTGCCAGCAGCCTACAGGGGCCTAATTCACCCCTCCACTTT.

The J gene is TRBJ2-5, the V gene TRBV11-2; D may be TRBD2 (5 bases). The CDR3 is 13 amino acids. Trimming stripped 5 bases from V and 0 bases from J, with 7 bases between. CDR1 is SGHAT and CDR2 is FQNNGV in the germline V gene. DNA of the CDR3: TGTGCCAGCAGCCCCGGGAACCAAGAGACCCAGTACTTC. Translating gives CASSPGNQETQYF.

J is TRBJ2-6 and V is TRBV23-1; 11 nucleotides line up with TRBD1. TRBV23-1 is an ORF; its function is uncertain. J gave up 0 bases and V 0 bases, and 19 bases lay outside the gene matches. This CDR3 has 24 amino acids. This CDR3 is CASSQSSPDRGLHFTNSGANVLTF. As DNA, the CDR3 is TGCGCCAGCAGTCAATCGTCGCCGGACAGGGGGCTCCATTTTACCAACTCTGGGGCCAACGTCCTGACTTTC.

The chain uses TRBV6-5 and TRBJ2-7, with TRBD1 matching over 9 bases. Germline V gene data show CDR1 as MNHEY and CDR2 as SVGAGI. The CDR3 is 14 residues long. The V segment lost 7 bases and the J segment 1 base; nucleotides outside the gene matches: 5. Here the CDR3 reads CASTTTGGSYEQYF. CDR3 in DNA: TGTGCCAGCACAACGACAGGGGGGTCCTACGAGCAGTACTTC.

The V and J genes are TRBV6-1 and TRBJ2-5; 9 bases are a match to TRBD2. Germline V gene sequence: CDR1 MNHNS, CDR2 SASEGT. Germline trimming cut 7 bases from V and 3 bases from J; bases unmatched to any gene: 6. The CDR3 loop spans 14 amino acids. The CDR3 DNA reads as TGTGCCAGCACCTTTAGCGGGGGAAAAGAGACCCAGTACTTC. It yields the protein CASTFSGGKETQYF.

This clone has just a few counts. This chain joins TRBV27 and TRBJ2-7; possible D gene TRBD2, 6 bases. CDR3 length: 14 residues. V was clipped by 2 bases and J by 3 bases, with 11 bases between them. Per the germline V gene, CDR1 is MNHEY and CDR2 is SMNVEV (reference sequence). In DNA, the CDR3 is TGTGCCAGCAGTTTAGCGGGATCGGACTACGAGCAGTACTTC. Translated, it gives CASSLAGSDYEQYF.

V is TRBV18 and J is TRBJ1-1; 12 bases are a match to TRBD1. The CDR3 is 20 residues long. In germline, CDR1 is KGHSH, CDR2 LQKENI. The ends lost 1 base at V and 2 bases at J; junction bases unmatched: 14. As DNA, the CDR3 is TGTGCCAGCTCACCACTACCGGGACAGGGGGCTCAGAAGAGAAACACTGAAGCTTTCTTT. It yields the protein CASSPLPGQGAQKRNTEAFF.

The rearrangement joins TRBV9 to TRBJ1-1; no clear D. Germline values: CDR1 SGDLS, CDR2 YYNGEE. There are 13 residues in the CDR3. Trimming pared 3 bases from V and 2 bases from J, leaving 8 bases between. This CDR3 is CASSGHSNTEAFF. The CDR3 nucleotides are TGTGCCAGCAGCGGACACAGCAACACTGAAGCTTTCTTT.

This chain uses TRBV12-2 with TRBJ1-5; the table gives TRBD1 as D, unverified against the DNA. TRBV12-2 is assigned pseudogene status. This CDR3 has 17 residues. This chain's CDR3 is CASRLLLGQGDNQPQHF. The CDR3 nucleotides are TGTGCAAGTCGCTTACTACTTGGGCAGGGGGACAATCAGCCCCAGCATTTT.

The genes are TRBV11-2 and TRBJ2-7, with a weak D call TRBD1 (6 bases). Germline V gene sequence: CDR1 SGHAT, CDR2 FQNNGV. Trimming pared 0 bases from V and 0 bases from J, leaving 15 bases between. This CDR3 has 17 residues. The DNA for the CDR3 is TGTGCCAGCAGCTTAGATTCTGGACAGACACTCTCCTACGAGCAGTACTTC. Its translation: CASSLDSGQTLSYEQYF.

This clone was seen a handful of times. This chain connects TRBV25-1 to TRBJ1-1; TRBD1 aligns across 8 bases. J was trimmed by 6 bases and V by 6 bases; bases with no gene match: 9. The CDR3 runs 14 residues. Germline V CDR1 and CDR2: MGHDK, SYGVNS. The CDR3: CASSQSQGAPEAFF. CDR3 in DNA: TGTGCCAGCAGCCAGTCCCAGGGGGCTCCTGAAGCTTTCTTT.

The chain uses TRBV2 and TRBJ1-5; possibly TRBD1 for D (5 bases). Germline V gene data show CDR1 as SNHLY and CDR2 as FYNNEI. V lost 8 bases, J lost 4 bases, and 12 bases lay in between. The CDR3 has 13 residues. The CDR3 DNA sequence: TGTGCCAGCGCCCGGGGGGGGAATCAGCCCCAGCATTTT. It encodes CASARGGNQPQHF.

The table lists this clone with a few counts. The CDR3 DNA follows: TGCGCCAGCAGCCAGCCAGGGTACGAGCAGTACTTC. It specifies CASSQPGYEQYF. The chain uses TRBV5-1 and TRBJ2-7; TRBD1 is a possible D gene (5 bases). Trimming stripped 4 bases from V and 4 bases from J, with 9 bases between. Per germline, CDR1 SGHRS and CDR2 YFSETQ. This CDR3 region has 12 residues. The variable domain in full, completed from reference TRBV5-1 and TRBJ2-7, reads KAGVTQTPRYLIKTRGQQVTLSCSPISGHRSVSWYQQTPGQGLQFLFEYFSETQRNKGNFPGRFSGRQFSNSRSEMNVSTLELGDSALYLCASSQPGYEQYFGPGTRLTVT.

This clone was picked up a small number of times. The CDR3 reads CASSSGGGTEAFF. The DNA for the CDR3 is TGTGCCAGCAGCTCTGGTGGAGGGACTGAAGCTTTCTTT. The rearrangement uses TRBV9 and TRBJ1-1; D call uncertain. Between the trimmed V and J ends, which lost 4 bases and 5 bases, there was a span of 12 bases. The CDR3 sequence is 13 residues long. The V gene's germline CDR1 is SGDLS and CDR2 YYNGEE.

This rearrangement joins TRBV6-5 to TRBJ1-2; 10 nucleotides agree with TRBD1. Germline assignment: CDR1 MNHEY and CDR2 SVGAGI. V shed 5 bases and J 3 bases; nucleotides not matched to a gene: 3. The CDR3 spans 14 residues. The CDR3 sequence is CASSPGQGYYGYTF. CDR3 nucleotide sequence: TGTGCCAGCAGTCCGGGACAGGGGTACTATGGCTACACCTTC.

For the CDR3, the DNA is TGCGCCAGCAGCAAGGACAGTTACAATGAGCAGTTCTTC. It yields the protein CASSKDSYNEQFF. V and J are TRBV5-1 and TRBJ2-1; possibly TRBD1 for D (6 bases). Trimming stripped 4 bases from V and 4 bases from J, with 9 bases between. The CDR3 is 13 amino acids. From germline, CDR1 is SGHRS and CDR2 YFSETQ. The full variable domain, in which reference TRBV5-1 and TRBJ2-1 provide the parts outside the CDR3, is KAGVTQTPRYLIKTRGQQVTLSCSPISGHRSVSWYQQTPGQGLQFLFEYFSETQRNKGNFPGRFSGRQFSNSRSEMNVSTLELGDSALYLCASSKDSYNEQFFGPGTRLTVL.

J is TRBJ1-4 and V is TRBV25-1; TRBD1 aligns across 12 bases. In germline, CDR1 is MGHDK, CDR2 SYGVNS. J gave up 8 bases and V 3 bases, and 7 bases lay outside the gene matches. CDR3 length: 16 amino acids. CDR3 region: CASSDPGQGANEKLFF. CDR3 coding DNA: TGTGCCAGCAGTGATCCGGGACAGGGGGCAAACGAAAAACTGTTTTTT.

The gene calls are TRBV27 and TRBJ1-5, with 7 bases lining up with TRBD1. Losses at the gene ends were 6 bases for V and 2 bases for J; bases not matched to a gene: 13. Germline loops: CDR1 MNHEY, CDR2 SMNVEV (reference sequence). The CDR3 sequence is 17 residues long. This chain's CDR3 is CASRPDRAGWGNQPQHF. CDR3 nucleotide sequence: TGTGCCAGCAGACCCGACAGGGCGGGCTGGGGCAATCAGCCCCAGCATTTT.

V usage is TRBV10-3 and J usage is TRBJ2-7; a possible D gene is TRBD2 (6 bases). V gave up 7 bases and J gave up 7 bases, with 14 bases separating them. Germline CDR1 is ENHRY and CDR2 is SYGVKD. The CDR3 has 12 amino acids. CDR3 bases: TGTGCCATCAAATCTCTGGGGGGAGAGCAGTACTTC. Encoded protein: CAIKSLGGEQYF.

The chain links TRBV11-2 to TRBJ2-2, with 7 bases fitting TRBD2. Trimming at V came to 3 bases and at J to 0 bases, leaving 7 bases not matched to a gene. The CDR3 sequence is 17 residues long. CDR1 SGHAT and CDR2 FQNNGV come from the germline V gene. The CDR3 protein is CASSFRSGVTNTGELFF. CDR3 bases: TGTGCCAGCAGCTTCCGAAGCGGGGTGACGAACACCGGGGAGCTGTTTTTT.